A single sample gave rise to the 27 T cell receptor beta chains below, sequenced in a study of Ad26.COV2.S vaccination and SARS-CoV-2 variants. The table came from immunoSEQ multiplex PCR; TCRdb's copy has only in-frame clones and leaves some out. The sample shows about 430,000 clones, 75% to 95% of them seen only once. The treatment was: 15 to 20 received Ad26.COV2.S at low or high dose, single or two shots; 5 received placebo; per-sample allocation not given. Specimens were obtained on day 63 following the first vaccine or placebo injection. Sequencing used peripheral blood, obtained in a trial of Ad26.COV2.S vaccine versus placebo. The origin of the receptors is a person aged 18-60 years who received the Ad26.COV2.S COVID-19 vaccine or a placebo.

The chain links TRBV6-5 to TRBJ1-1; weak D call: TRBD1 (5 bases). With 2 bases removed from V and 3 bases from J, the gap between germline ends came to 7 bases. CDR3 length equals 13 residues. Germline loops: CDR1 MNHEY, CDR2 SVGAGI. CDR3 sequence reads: CASSYGADTEAFF. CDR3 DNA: TGTGCCAGCAGTTACGGGGCAGACACTGAAGCTTTCTTT.

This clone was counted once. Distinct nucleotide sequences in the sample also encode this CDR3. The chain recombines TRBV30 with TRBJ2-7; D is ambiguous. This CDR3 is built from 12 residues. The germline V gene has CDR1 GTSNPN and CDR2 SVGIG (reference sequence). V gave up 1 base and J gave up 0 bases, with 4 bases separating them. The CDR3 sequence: CAWSGISYEQYF. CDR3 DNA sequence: TGTGCCTGGAGTGGGATCTCCTACGAGCAGTACTTC.

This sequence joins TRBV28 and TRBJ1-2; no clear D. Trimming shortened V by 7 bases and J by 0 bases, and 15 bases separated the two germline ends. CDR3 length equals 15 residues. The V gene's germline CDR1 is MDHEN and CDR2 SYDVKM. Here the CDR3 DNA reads TGTGCCAGCAATTACGCAGACTCAGCTAACTATGGCTACACCTTC. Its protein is CASNYADSANYGYTF.

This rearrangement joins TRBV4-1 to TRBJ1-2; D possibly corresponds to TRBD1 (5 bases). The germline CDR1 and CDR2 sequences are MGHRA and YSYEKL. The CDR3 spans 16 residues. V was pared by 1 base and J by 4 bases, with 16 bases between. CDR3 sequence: CASSQVPGGGSYGYTF. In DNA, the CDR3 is TGCGCCAGCAGCCAAGTGCCCGGGGGGGGGTCCTATGGCTACACCTTC.

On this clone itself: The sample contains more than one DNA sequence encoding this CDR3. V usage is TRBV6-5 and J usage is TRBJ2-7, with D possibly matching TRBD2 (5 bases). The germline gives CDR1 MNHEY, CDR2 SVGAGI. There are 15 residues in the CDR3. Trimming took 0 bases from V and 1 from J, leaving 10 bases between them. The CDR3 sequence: CASSYSISGSYEQYF. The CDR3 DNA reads TGTGCCAGCAGTTACTCTATCAGCGGATCCTACGAGCAGTACTTC.

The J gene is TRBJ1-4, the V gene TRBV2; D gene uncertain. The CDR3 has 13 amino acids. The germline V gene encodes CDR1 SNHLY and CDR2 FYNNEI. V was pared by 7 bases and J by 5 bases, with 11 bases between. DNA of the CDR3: TGTGCCAGCACCCGGGAACTGAATGAAAAACTGTTTTTT. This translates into CASTRELNEKLFF.

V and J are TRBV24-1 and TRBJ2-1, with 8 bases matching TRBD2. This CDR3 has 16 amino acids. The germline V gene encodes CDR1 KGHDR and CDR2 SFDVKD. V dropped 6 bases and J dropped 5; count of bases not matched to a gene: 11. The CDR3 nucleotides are TGTGCCACCAGTCACACGACGACTAGCGAGGACAATGAGCAGTTCTTC. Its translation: CATSHTTTSEDNEQFF.

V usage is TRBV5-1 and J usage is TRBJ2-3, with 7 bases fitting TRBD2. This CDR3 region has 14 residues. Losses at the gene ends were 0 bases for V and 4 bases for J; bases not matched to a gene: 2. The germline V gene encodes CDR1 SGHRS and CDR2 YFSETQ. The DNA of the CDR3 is TGCGCCAGCAGCTTGGCTAGCGGTGCAGATACGCAGTATTTT. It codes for CASSLASGADTQYF.

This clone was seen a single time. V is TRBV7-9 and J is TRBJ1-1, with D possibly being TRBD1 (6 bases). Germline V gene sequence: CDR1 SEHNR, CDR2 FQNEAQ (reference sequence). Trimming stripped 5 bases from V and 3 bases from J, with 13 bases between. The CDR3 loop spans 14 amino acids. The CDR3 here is CASSDTGIYTEAFF. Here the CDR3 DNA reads TGTGCCAGCAGCGACACAGGGATCTACACTGAAGCTTTCTTT.

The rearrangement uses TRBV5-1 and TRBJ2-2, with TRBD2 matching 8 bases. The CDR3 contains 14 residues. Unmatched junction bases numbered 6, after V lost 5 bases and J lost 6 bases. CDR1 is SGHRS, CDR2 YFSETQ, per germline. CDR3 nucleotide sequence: TGCGCCAGCAGGGCGGGAGGAGGGTCCGGGGAGCTGTTTTTT. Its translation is CASRAGGGSGELFF.

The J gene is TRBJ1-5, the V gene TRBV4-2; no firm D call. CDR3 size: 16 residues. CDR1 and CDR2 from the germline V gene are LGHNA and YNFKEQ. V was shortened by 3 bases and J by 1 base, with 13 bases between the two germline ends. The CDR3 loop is CASSQGASRSNQPQHF. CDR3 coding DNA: TGTGCCAGCAGCCAGGGCGCGTCCAGAAGCAATCAGCCCCAGCATTTT.

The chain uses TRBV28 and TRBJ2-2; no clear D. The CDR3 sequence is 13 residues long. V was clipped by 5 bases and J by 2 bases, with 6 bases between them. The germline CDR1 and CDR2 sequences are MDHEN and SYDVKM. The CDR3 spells CASSVTNTGELFF. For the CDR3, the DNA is TGTGCCAGCAGTGTAACCAACACCGGGGAGCTGTTTTTT.

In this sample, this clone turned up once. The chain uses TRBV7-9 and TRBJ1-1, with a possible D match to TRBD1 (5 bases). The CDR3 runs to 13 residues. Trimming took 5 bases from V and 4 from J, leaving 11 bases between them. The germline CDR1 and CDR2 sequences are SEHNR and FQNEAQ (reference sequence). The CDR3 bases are TGTGCCAGCAGCCCGGGGAGGGGCACTGAAGCTTTCTTT. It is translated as CASSPGRGTEAFF.

The CDR3 loop reads CASSEGNQPQHF. CDR3 nucleotide sequence: TGTGCCAGCAGTGAAGGGAATCAGCCCCAGCATTTT. The chain uses TRBV25-1 and TRBJ1-5; no definite D call. The CDR3 is 12 amino acids. V dropped 2 bases and J dropped 4 bases, with 3 bases sitting between them. Germline V lookup: CDR1 MGHDK, CDR2 SYGVNS.

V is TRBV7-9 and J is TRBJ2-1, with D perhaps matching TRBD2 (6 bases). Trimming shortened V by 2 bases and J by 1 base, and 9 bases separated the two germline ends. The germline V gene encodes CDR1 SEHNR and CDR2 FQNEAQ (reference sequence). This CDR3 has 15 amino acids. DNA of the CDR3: TGTGCCAGCAGCTTACCGGGACTGTCCTACAATGAGCAGTTCTTC. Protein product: CASSLPGLSYNEQFF. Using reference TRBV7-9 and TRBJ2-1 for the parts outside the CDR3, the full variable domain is DTGVSQNPRHKITKRGQNVTFRCDPISEHNRLYWYRQTLGQGPEFLTYFQNEAQLEKSRLLSDRFSAERPKGSFSTLEIQRTEQGDSAMYLCASSLPGLSYNEQFFGPGTRLTVL.

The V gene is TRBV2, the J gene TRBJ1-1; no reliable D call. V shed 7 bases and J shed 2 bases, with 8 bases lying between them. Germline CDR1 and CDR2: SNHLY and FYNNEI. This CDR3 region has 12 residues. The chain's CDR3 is CASMADNTEAFF. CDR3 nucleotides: TGTGCCAGCATGGCCGACAACACTGAAGCTTTCTTT.

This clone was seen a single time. CDR3: CASSSPGQGSTGELFF. The CDR3 DNA is TGTGCCAGCAGTTCCCCGGGACAGGGGAGCACCGGGGAGCTGTTTTTT. The rearrangement joins TRBV28 to TRBJ2-2; 10 nucleotides align to TRBD1. V was clipped by 4 bases and J by 4 bases; unmatched bases: 6. This CDR3 region has 16 residues. Germline CDR1 and CDR2: MDHEN and SYDVKM. Filled out from reference TRBV28 and TRBJ2-2, the complete variable domain reads DVKVTQSSRYLVKRTGEKVFLECVQDMDHENMFWYRQDPGLGLRLIYFSYDVKMKEKGDIPEGYSVSREKKERFSLILESASTNQTSMYLCASSSPGQGSTGELFFGEGSRLTVL.

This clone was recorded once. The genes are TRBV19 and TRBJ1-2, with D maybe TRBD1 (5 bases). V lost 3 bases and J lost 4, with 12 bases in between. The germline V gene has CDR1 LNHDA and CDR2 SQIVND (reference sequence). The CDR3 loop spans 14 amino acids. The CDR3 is CASSIPGLSYGYTF. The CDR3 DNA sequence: TGTGCCAGTAGTATCCCAGGGTTAAGCTATGGCTACACCTTC.

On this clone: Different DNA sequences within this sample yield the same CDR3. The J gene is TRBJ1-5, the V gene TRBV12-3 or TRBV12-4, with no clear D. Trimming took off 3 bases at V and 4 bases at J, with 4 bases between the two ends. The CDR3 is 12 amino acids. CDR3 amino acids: CASSFRNQPQHF. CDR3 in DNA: TGTGCCAGCAGTTTCAGAAATCAGCCCCAGCATTTT.

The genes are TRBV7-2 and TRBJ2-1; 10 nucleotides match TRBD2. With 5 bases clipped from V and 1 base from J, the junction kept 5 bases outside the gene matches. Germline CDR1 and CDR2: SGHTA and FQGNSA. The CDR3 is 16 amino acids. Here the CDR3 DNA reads TGTGCCAGCAGCGCATCTAGCGGGAGTTCCTACAATGAGCAGTTCTTC. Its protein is CASSASSGSSYNEQFF. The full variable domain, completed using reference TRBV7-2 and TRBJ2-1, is GAGVSQSPSNKVTEKGKDVELRCDPISGHTALYWYRQSLGQGLEFLIYFQGNSAPDKSGLPSDRFSAERTGGSVSTLTIQRTQQEDSAVYLCASSASSGSSYNEQFFGPGTRLTVL.

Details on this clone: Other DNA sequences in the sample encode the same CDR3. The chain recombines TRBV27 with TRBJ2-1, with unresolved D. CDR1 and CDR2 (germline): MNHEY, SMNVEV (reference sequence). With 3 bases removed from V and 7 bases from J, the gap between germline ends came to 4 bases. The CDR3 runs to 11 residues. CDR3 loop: CASSLYNEQFF. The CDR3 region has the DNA TGTGCCAGCAGTTTGTATAATGAGCAGTTCTTC.

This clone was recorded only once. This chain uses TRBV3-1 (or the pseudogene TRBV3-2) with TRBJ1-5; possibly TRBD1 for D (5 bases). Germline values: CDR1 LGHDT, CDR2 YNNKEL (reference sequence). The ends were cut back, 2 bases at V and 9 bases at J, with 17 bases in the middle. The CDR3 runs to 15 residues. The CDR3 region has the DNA TGTGCCAGCAGCCAAAGTAACCTCCCGGGACCGCCCCAGCATTTT. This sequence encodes CASSQSNLPGPPQHF.

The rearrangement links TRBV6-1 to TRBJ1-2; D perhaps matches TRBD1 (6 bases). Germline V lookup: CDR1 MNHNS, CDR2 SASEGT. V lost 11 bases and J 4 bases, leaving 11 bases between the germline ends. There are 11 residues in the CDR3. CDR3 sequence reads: CAGWGRYGYTF. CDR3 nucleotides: TGTGCCGGGTGGGGGCGCTATGGCTACACCTTC.

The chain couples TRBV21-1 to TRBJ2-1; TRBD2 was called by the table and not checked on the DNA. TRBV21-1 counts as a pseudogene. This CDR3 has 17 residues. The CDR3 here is CASTCCGSGWGDNEQFF. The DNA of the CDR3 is TGTGCCAGCACCTGCTGTGGGAGCGGCTGGGGGGACAATGAGCAGTTCTTC.

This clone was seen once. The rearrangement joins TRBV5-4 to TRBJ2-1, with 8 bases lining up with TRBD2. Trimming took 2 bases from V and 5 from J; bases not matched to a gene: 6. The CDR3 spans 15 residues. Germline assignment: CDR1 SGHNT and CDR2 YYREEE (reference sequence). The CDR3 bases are TGTGCCAGCAGCTTAGCGGGAGTTGCTGACAATGAGCAGTTCTTC. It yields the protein CASSLAGVADNEQFF.

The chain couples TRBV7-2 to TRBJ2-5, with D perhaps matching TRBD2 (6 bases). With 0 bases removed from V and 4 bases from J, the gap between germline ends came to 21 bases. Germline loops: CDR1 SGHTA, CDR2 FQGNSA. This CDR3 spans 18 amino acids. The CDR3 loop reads CASSLAHETRFFPETQYF. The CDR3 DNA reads TGTGCCAGCAGCTTAGCGCACGAGACTAGGTTCTTTCCAGAGACCCAGTACTTC.

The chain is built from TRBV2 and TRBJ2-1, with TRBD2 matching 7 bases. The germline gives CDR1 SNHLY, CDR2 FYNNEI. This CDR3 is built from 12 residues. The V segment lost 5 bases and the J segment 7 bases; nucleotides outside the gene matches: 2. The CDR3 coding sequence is TGTGCCAGCAGTAATAGCGGGAATGAGCAGTTCTTC. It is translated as CASSNSGNEQFF. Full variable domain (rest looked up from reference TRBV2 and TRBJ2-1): EPEVTQTPSHQVTQMGQEVILRCVPISNHLYFYWYRQILGQKVEFLVSFYNNEISEKSEIFDDQFSVERPDGSNFTLKIRSTKLEDSAMYFCASSNSGNEQFFGPGTRLTVL.